This T cell receptor beta chain derives from a study of blood T cell repertoires in COVID-19. The wider study: Material from acute and convalescent COVID-19 was sourced from the United States, Italy and Spain.

Here immunoSEQ multiplex PCR was the method, and the copy in TCRdb shows in-frame clones only, minus some. This table holds approximately 76,000 clones, about 90% found once. The TCR comes from a human donor in a cohort sampled during active COVID-19. The sequencing sample was made of peripheral blood.

The CDR3 sequence: CASTRAGAYEQYF. DNA for the CDR3: TGTGCCAGCACCCGTGCCGGGGCCTACGAGCAGTACTTC. J is TRBJ2-7 and V is TRBV27; TRBD2 might be the D (5 bases). In germline, CDR1 is MNHEY, CDR2 SMNVEV (reference sequence). The CDR3 runs to 13 residues. V dropped 7 bases and J dropped 2 bases, with 12 bases sitting between them.